Listed below are T cell receptor beta chains from one sample, sequenced in a study of cytomegalovirus exposure and HLA in healthy donors. Assay used: immunoSEQ multiplex PCR; TCRdb lists only in-frame clones, some missing. This table holds fewer than 60,000 clones. The sequencing sample was made of PBMCs. The receptors derive from a woman in her 30s in good health and CMV-seropositive. The CDR3 runs from the conserved cysteine through the conserved F or W. A D gene is named only where the DNA matches it firmly.

J gene | V gene | CDR3 length | D gene | CDR3 protein | CDR3 DNA
TRBJ1-2 | TRBV6-1 | 12 | TRBD1 | CASNRQGLGYTF | TGTGCCAGCAATAGACAGGGTCTTGGCTACACCTTC
TRBJ2-3 | TRBV5-1 | 15 | NA | CASSLVRHSTDTQYF | TGCGCCAGCAGCTTGGTTCGACATAGCACAGATACGCAGTATTTT
TRBJ2-5 | TRBV5-1 | 16 | TRBD2 | CASSLGTRAFQETQYF | TGCGCCAGCAGCCTCGGGACTAGGGCCTTCCAAGAGACCCAGTACTTC
TRBJ2-1 | TRBV5-1 | 18 | TRBD2 | CASSLVAGGNRAYNEQFF | TGCGCCAGCAGCTTGGTCGCGGGAGGGAACCGAGCCTACAATGAGCAGTTCTTC
TRBJ1-2 | TRBV29-1 | 12 | NA | CSVAITGHGYTF | TGCAGCGTTGCTATCACAGGGCATGGCTACACCTTC
TRBJ2-6 | TRBV19 | 16 | TRBD2 | CASSISGGTGANVLTF | TGTGCCAGTAGTATATCGGGAGGAACTGGGGCCAACGTCCTGACTTTC
TRBJ1-1 | TRBV15 | 16 | NA | CATSRGGRGENTEAFF | TGTGCCACCAGCAGAGGGGGACGGGGGGAGAACACTGAAGCTTTCTTT
TRBJ2-3 | TRBV7-9 | 15 | TRBD2 | CASSPTSGHTDTQYF | TGTGCCAGCAGCCCGACTAGCGGTCACACAGATACGCAGTATTTT
TRBJ1-6 | TRBV7-2 | 15 | NA | CASSLGQNQLSPLHF | TGTGCCAGCAGCTTAGGACAGAACCAACTATCACCCCTCCACTTT
TRBJ2-1 | TRBV5-1 | 14 | NA | CASSLGRDQNEQFF | TGCGCCAGCAGCTTGGGGCGGGATCAGAATGAGCAGTTCTTC
TRBJ2-1 | TRBV4-2 | 13 | NA | CASSQGLKNEQFF | TGTGCCAGCAGCCAAGGGCTGAAAAATGAGCAGTTCTTC
TRBJ2-1 | TRBV9 | 16 | TRBD2 | CASSVASGGSYNEQFF | TGTGCCAGCAGCGTAGCTTCGGGAGGGTCCTACAATGAGCAGTTCTTC
TRBJ1-2 | TRBV29-1 | 14 | TRBD1 | CSVAQGAGFYGYTF | TGCAGCGTTGCCCAGGGGGCTGGATTCTATGGCTACACCTTC
TRBJ2-5 | TRBV7-6 | 14 | NA | CASSFGNSYETQYF | TGTGCCAGCAGCTTTGGTAATAGCTACGAGACCCAGTACTTC
TRBJ1-4 | TRBV10-3 | 14 | NA | CAIGGGQGNEKLFF | TGTGCCATCGGCGGGGGTCAGGGTAATGAAAAACTGTTTTTT
TRBJ2-4 | TRBV5-1 | 16 | NA | CASSPLGGGQQNIQYF | TGCGCCAGCAGCCCCCTCGGGGGAGGACAACAAAACATTCAGTACTTC
TRBJ1-2 | TRBV19 | 16 | TRBD1 | CASSKSGTETTYGYTF | TGTGCCAGTAGTAAGTCCGGGACAGAGACCACCTATGGCTACACCTTC
TRBJ2-5 | TRBV7-3 | 16 | TRBD2 | CASSSGTSGRVETQYF | TGTGCCAGCAGCTCCGGGACTAGCGGGAGGGTGGAGACCCAGTACTTC
TRBJ2-3 | TRBV2 | 15 | NA | CASSVRGFGADTQYF | TGTGCCAGCAGTGTAAGGGGATTTGGCGCAGATACGCAGTATTTT
TRBJ1-3 | TRBV7-2 | 14 | NA | CASSPARGTDTIYF | TGTGCCAGCAGCCCAGCACGAGGTACCGACACCATATATTTT
TRBJ2-5 | TRBV5-1 | 15 | TRBD1 | CASSPDRVGQETQYF | TGCGCCAGCAGCCCTGACAGGGTAGGGCAAGAGACCCAGTACTTC
TRBJ2-2 | TRBV6-4 | 15 | TRBD2 | CASSDSGLGVGELFF | TGTGCCAGCAGTGACTCGGGACTAGGTGTCGGGGAGCTGTTTTTT